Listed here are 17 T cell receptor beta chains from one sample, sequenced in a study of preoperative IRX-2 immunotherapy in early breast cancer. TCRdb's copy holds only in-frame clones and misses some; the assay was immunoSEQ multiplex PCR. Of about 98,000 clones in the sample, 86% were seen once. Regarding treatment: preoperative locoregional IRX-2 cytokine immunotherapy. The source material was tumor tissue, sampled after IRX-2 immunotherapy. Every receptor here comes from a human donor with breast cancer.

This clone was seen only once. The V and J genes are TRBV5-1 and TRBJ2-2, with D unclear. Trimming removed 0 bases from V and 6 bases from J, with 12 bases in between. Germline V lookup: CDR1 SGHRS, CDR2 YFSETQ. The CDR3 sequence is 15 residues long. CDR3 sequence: CASSLVGLEAGELFF. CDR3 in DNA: TGCGCCAGCAGCTTGGTGGGGTTAGAGGCCGGGGAGCTGTTTTTT. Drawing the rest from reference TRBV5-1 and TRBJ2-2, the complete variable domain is KAGVTQTPRYLIKTRGQQVTLSCSPISGHRSVSWYQQTPGQGLQFLFEYFSETQRNKGNFPGRFSGRQFSNSRSEMNVSTLELGDSALYLCASSLVGLEAGELFFGEGSRLTVL.

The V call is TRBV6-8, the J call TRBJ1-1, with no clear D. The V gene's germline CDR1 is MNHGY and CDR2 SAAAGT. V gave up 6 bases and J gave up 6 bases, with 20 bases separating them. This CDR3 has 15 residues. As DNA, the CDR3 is TGTGCCAGCAGGAACCATCGATCGGTTATCGCTGAAGCTTTCTTT. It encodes CASRNHRSVIAEAFF.

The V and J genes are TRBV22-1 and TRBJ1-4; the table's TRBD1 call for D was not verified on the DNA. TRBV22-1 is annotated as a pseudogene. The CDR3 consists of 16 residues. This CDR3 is CASISTGDATNEKLFF. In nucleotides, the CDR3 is TGTGCCAGCATCTCCACAGGGGATGCAACTAATGAAAAACTGTTTTTT.

CDR3 in amino acids: CASSQGSSKGTDTQYF. The CDR3 DNA is TGCGCCAGCAGCCAAGGCTCTAGTAAGGGCACAGATACGCAGTATTTT. This chain connects TRBV23-1 to TRBJ2-3; D gene ambiguous. TRBV23-1 is an ORF; its function is uncertain. CDR3 size: 16 residues. Trimming pared 6 bases from V and 1 base from J, leaving 17 bases between.

The CDR3 here is CASSPMVGGQETQYF. In DNA form, the CDR3 reads TGTGCCAGCAGCCCAATGGTCGGAGGTCAAGAGACCCAGTACTTC. This rearrangement joins TRBV6-8 to TRBJ2-5; TRBD2 is a possible D gene (5 bases). Germline CDR1 MNHGY, CDR2 SAAAGT. The length of the CDR3 is 15 residues. V lost 6 bases and J 2 bases, leaving 16 bases between the germline ends.

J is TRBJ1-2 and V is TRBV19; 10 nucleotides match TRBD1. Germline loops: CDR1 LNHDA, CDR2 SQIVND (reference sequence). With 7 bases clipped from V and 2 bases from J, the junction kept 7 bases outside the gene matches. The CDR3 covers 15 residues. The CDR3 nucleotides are TGTGCCAGTAACTCGGACAGGGGGGCAAACTATGGCTACACCTTC. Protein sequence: CASNSDRGANYGYTF.

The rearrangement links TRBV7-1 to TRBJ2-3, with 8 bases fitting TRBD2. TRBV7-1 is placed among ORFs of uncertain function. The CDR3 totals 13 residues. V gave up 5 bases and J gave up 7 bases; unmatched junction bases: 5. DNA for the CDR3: TGTGCCAGCAGCCGTGCGGGGGGTAATACGCAGTATTTT. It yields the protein CASSRAGGNTQYF.

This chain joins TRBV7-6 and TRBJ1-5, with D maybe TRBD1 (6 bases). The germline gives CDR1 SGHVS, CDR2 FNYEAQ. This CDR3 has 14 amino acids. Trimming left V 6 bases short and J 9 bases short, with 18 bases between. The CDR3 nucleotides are TGTGCCAGCAGTCCCGGACTGGGCAGGGGGCCCCAGCATTTT. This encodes CASSPGLGRGPQHF. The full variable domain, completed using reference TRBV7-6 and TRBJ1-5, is GAGVSQSPRYKVTKRGQDVALRCDPISGHVSLYWYRQALGQGPEFLTYFNYEAQQDKSGLPNDRFSAERPEGSISTLTIQRTEQRDSAMYRCASSPGLGRGPQHFGDGTRLSIL.

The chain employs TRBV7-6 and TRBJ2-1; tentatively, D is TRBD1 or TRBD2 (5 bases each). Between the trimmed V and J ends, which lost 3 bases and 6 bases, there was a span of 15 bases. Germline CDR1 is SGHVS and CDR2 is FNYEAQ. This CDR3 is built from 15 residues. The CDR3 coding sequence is TGTGCCAGCAGCTTGGGGGTATCGGACACCAATGAGCAGTTCTTC. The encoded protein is CASSLGVSDTNEQFF.

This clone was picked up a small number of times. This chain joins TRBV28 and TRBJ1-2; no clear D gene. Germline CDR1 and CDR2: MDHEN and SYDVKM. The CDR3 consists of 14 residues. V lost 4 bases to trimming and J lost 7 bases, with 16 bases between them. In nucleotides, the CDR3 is TGTGCCAGCAGTTCCACCTCAGACTCCTCTGGCTACACCTTC. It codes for CASSSTSDSSGYTF.

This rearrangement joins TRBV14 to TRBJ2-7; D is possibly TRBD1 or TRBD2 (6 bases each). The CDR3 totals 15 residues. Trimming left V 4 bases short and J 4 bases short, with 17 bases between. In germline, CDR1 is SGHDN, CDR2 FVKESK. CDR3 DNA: TGTGCCAGCAGCCCCGTTGGGGGGCGCACGTACGAGCAGTACTTC. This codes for CASSPVGGRTYEQYF. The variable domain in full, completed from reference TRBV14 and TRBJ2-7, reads EAGVTQFPSHSVIEKGQTVTLRCDPISGHDNLYWYRRVMGKEIKFLLHFVKESKQDESGMPNNRFLAERTGGTYSTLKVQPAELEDSGVYFCASSPVGGRTYEQYFGPGTRLTVT.

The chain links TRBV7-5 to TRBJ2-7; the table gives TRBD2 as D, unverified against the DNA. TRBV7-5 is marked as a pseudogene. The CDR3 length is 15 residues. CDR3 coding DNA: TGTGCCAGCAGCTTTCGTAGCGGGAGTCCCTACGAGCAGTACTTC. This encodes CASSFRSGSPYEQYF.

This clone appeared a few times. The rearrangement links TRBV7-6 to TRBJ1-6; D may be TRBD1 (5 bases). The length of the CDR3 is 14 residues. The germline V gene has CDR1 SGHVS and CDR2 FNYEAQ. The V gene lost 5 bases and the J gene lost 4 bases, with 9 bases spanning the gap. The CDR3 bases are TGTGCCAGCAGCAAAGAGGGGTATAATTCACCCCTCCACTTT. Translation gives CASSKEGYNSPLHF.

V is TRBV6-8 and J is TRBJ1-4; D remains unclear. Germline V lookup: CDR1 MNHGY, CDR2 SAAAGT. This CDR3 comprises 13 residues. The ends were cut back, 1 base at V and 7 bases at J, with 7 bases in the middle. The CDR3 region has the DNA TGTGCCAGCAGTTACTACCTCAGTGAAAAACTGTTTTTT. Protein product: CASSYYLSEKLFF.

In nucleotides, the CDR3 is TGTGCCAGCAGTGAAGCTTTACAGAGCTACGAGCAGTACTTC. Its translation: CASSEALQSYEQYF. The rearrangement uses TRBV9 and TRBJ2-7; D not resolved. The CDR3 spans 14 residues. Per the germline V gene, CDR1 is SGDLS and CDR2 is YYNGEE. The V gene lost 5 bases and the J gene lost 3 bases, with 15 bases spanning the gap.

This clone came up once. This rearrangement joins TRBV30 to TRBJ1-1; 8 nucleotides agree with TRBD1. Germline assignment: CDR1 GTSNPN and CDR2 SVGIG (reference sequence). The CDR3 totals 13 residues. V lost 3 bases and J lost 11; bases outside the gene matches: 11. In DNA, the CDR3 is TGTGCCTGGAGGGCCAACGCGGACAGGGCTGCTTTCTTT. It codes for CAWRANADRAAFF.

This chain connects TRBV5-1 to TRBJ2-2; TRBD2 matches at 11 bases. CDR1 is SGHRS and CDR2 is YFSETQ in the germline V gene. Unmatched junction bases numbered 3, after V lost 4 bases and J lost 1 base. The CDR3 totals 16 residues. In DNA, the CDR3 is TGCGCCAGCAGCGTAGGACTAGCGGGGAACACCGGGGAGCTGTTTTTT. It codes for CASSVGLAGNTGELFF. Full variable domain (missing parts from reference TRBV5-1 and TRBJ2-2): KAGVTQTPRYLIKTRGQQVTLSCSPISGHRSVSWYQQTPGQGLQFLFEYFSETQRNKGNFPGRFSGRQFSNSRSEMNVSTLELGDSALYLCASSVGLAGNTGELFFGEGSRLTVL.